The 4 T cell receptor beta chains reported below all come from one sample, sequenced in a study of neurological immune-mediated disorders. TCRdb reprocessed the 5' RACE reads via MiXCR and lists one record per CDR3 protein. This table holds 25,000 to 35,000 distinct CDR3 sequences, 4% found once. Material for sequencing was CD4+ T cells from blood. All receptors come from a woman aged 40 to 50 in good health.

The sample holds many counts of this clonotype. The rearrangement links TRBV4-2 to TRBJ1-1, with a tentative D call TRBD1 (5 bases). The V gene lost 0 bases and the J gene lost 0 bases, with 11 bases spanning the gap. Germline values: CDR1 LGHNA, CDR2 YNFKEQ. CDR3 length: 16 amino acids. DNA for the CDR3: TGTGCCAGCAGCCAAGAGGGGACGACCATGAACACTGAAGCTTTCTTT. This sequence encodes CASSQEGTTMNTEAFF.

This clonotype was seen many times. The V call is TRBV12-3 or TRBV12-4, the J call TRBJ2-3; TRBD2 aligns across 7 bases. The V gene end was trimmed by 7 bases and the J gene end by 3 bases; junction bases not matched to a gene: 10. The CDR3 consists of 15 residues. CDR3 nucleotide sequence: TGTGCCAGCACCTCCAGGGCGGGAGCAACAGATACGCAGTATTTT. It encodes CASTSRAGATDTQYF.

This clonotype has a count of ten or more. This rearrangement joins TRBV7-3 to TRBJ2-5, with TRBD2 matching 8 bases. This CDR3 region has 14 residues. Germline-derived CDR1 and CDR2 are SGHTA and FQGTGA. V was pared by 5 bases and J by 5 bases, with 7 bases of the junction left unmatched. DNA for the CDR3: TGTGCCAGCAGCCGGGGGGGCCCAGGGGAGACCCAGTACTTC. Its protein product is CASSRGGPGETQYF.

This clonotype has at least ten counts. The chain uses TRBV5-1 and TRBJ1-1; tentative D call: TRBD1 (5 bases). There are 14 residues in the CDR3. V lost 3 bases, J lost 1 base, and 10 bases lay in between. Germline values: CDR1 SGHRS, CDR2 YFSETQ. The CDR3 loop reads CASSYDGGNTEAFF. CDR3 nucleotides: TGCGCCAGCAGCTATGACGGGGGGAACACTGAAGCTTTCTTT. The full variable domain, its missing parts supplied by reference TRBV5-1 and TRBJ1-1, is KAGVTQTPRYLIKTRGQQVTLSCSPISGHRSVSWYQQTPGQGLQFLFEYFSETQRNKGNFPGRFSGRQFSNSRSEMNVSTLELGDSALYLCASSYDGGNTEAFFGQGTRLTVV.